The sequence of this T cell receptor (beta chain) was determined in a study of shared clonotypes between healthy human individuals. On this clone: Its antigen is unidentified.

TCRdb's copy holds only in-frame clones and misses some; the assay was immunoSEQ multiplex PCR. This table holds 850,000 to 1,100,000 clones, approximately 77% found once. CDR3 length: 15 residues. V shed 8 bases, J shed 8 bases, and the junction held 14 bases outside the gene matches. Germline V lookup: CDR1 SNHLY, CDR2 FYNNEI. Findings and caveats of the study: It was observed that about 5% of naive CD4 clonotypes were shared across a few donors. Enrolling few donors narrowed the genetic and exposure-history diversity that was represented.

The clonotype originates from a man younger than 35 in good health. Some clones in this sample may be carry-over from other donors' samples. The J gene is TRBJ1-2, the V gene TRBV2; 10 bases are a match to TRBD1. Sequencing input: memory CD4+ T cells from PBMCs. Subset here: CD45RA-negative fraction. The CDR3 nucleotides are TGTGCCAGCGGTGGGCGACAGGGGGCGAATCTAGGCTACACCTTC. Encoded protein: CASGGRQGANLGYTF.